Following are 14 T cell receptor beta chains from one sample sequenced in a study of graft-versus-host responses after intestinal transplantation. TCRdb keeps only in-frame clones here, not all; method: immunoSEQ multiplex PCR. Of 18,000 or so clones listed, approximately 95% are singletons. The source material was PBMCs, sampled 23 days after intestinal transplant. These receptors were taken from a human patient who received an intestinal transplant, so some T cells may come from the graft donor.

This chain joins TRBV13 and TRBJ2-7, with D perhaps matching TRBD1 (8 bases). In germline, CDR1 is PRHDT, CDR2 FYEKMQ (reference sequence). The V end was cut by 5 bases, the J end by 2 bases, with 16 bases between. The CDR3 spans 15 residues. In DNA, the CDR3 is TGTGCCAGCAGCAGCCGGACAGGGAGGGCCTACGAGCAGTACTTC. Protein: CASSSRTGRAYEQYF.

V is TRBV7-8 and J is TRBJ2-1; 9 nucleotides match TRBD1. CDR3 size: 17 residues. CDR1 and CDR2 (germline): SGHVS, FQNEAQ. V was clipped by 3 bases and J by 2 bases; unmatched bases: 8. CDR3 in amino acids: CASSFPLQGAAYNEQFF. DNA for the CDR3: TGTGCCAGCAGCTTTCCTTTACAGGGGGCGGCCTACAATGAGCAGTTCTTC.

As DNA, the CDR3 is TGTGCCAGCAGTTTATTGGTGGGAGGAGCGGGGGTAGAAGATACGCAGTATTTT. Translating gives CASSLLVGGAGVEDTQYF. The chain uses TRBV28 and TRBJ2-3; 8 positions agree with TRBD2. J lost 5 bases, V lost 1 base, and 14 bases had no gene match. The CDR3 has 18 residues. The V gene's germline CDR1 is MDHEN and CDR2 SYDVKM.

CDR3 DNA: TGTGCCAGCAGCTTAGACGAGACCGGGAGAGGTACGCAGTACTTC. It encodes CASSLDETGRGTQYF. The chain recombines TRBV11-3 with TRBJ2-7, with D possibly being TRBD2 (6 bases). Germline V gives CDR1 SGHNT, CDR2 YENEEA. Trimming removed 0 bases from V and 9 bases from J, with 18 bases in between. CDR3 length equals 15 residues.

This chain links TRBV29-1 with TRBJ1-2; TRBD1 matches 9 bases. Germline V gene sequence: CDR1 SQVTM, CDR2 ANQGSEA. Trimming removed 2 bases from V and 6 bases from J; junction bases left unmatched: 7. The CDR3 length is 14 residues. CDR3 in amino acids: CSVEYDRGFDGYTF. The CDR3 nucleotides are TGCAGCGTTGAATACGACAGGGGGTTCGATGGCTACACCTTC. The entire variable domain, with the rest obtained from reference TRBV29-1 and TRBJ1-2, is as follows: SAVISQKPSRDICQRGTSLTIQCQVDSQVTMMFWYRQQPGQSLTLIATANQGSEATYESGFVIDKFPISRPNLTFSTLTVSNMSPEDSSIYLCSVEYDRGFDGYTFGSGTRLTVV.

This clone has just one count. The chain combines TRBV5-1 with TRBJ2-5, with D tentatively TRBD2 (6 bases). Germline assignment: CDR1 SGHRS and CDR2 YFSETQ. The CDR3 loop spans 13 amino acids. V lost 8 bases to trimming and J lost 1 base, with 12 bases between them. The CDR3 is CASRESGQETQYF. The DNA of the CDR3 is TGCGCCAGTCGGGAGAGTGGCCAAGAGACCCAGTACTTC.

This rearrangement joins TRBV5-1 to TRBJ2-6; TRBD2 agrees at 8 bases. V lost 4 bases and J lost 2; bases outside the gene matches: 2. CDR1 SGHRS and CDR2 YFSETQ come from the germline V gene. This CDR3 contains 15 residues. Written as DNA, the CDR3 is TGCGCCAGCAGCCCGACTAGCGCTGGGGCCAACGTCCTGACTTTC. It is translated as CASSPTSAGANVLTF.

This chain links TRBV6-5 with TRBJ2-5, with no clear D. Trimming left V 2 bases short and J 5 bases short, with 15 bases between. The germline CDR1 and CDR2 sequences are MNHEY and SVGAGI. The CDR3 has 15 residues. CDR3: CASSYTPYVRETQYF. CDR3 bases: TGTGCCAGCAGTTACACCCCGTACGTACGGGAGACCCAGTACTTC.

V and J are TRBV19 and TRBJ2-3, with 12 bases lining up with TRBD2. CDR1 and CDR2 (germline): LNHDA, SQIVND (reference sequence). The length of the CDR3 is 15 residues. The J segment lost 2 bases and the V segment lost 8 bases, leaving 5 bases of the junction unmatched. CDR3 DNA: TGTGCCAGTTGGACTAGCGGGACGTCCACAGATACGCAGTATTTT. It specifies CASWTSGTSTDTQYF.

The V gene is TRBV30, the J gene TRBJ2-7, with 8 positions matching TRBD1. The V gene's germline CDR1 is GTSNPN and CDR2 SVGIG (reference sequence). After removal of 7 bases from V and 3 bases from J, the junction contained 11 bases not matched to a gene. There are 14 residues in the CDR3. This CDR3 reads CASAPGQVIYEQYF. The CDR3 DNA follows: TGTGCCTCCGCTCCGGGACAGGTTATCTACGAGCAGTACTTC. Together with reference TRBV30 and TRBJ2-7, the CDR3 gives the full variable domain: SQTIHQWPATLVQPVGSPLSLECTVEGTSNPNLYWYRQAAGRGLQLLFYSVGIGQISSEVPQNLSASRPQDRQFILSSKKLLLSDSGFYLCASAPGQVIYEQYFGPGTRLTVT.

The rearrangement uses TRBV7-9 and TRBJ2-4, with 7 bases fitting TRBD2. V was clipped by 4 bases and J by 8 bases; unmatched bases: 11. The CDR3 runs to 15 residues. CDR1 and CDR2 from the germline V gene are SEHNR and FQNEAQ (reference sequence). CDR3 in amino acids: CASSSPQRGRDIQYF. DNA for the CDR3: TGTGCCAGCAGCTCCCCTCAGCGGGGAAGGGACATTCAGTACTTC.

The CDR3 nucleotides read TGTGCCAGCAGTCCCCGGGAGTTCGGCACAGATACGCAGTATTTT. It codes for CASSPREFGTDTQYF. The J gene is TRBJ2-3, the V gene TRBV27; possible D gene TRBD2, 6 bases. Germline assignment: CDR1 MNHEY and CDR2 SMNVEV (reference sequence). The CDR3 runs 15 residues. The germline V and J ends were trimmed by 5 bases and 1 base, with 13 bases remaining between them.

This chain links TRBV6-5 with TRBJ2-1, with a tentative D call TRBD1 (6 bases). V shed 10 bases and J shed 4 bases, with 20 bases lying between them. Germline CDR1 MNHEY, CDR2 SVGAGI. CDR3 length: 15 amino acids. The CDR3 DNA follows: TGTGCCAAAACTTTCCCAGGGGACAAATACAATGAGCAGTTCTTC. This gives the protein CAKTFPGDKYNEQFF.

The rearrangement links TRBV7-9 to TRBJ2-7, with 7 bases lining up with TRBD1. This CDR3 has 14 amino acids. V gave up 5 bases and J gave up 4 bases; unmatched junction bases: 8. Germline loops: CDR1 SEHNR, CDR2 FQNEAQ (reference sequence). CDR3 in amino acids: CASSRQQGDYEQYF. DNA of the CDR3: TGTGCCAGCAGCCGACAGCAGGGGGATTACGAGCAGTACTTC.